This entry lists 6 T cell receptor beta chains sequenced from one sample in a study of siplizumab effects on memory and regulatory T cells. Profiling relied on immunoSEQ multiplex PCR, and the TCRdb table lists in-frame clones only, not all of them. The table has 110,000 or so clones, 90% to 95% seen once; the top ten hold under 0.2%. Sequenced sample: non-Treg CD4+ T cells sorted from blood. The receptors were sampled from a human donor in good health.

The CDR3 DNA follows: TGTGCCAGCAGGGGGCCTGGGGCCAACGTCCTGACTTTC. It is translated as CASRGPGANVLTF. V usage is TRBV6-1 and J usage is TRBJ2-6; D is possibly TRBD1 (5 bases). Trimming left V 6 bases short and J 2 bases short, with 5 bases between. Germline V gives CDR1 MNHNS, CDR2 SASEGT. The CDR3 is 13 amino acids.

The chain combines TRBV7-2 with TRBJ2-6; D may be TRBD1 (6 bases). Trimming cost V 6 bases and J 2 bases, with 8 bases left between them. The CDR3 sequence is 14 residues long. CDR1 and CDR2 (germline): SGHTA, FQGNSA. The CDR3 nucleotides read TGTGCCAGCAGTTACAGGGCTGGGGCCAACGTCCTGACTTTC. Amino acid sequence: CASSYRAGANVLTF.

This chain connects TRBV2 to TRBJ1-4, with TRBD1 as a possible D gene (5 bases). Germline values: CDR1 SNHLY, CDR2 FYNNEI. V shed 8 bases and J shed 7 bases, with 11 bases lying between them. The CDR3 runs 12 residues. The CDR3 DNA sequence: TGTGCCAGCGGGGGGGAGATTGAAAAACTGTTTTTT. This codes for CASGGEIEKLFF.

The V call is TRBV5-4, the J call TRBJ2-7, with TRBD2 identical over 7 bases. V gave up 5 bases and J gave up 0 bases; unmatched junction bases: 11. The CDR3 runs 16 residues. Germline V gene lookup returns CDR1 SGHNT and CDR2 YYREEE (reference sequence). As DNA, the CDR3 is TGTGCCAGCAGAAGGGTTGGGGAGGGAAGCTCCTACGAGCAGTACTTC. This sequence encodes CASRRVGEGSSYEQYF.

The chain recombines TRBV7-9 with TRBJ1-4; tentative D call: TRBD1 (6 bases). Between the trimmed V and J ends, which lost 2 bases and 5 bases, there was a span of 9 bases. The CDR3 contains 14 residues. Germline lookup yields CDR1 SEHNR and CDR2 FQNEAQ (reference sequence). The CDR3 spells CASSLLRGNEKLFF. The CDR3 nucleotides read TGTGCCAGCAGCTTACTTAGGGGGAATGAAAAACTGTTTTTT. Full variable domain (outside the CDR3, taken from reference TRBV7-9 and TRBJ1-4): DTGVSQNPRHKITKRGQNVTFRCDPISEHNRLYWYRQTLGQGPEFLTYFQNEAQLEKSRLLSDRFSAERPKGSFSTLEIQRTEQGDSAMYLCASSLLRGNEKLFFGSGTQLSVL.

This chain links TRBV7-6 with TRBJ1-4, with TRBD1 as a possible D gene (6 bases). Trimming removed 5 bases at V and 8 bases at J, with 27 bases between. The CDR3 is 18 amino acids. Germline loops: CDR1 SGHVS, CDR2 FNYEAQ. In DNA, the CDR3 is TGTGCCAGCAGCCCAACGGGGGGCTCCCTCGTCCGGGGGGAAAAACTGTTTTTT. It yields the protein CASSPTGGSLVRGEKLFF.